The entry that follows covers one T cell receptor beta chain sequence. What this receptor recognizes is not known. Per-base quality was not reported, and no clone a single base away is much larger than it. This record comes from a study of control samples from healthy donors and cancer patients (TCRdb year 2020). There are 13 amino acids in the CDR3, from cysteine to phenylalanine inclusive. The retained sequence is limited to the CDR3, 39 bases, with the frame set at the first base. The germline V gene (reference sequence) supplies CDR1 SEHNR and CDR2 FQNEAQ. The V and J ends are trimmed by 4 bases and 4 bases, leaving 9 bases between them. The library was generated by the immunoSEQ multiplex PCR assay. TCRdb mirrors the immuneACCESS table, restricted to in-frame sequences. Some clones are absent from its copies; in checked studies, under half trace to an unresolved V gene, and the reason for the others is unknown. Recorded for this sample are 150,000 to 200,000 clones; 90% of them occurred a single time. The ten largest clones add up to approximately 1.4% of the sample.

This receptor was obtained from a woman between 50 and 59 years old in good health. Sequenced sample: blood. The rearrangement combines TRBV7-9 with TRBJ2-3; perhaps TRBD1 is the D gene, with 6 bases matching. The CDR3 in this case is CASSSTGADTQYF. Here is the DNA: TGTGCCAGCAGCTCGACAGGCGCAGATACGCAGTATTTT.